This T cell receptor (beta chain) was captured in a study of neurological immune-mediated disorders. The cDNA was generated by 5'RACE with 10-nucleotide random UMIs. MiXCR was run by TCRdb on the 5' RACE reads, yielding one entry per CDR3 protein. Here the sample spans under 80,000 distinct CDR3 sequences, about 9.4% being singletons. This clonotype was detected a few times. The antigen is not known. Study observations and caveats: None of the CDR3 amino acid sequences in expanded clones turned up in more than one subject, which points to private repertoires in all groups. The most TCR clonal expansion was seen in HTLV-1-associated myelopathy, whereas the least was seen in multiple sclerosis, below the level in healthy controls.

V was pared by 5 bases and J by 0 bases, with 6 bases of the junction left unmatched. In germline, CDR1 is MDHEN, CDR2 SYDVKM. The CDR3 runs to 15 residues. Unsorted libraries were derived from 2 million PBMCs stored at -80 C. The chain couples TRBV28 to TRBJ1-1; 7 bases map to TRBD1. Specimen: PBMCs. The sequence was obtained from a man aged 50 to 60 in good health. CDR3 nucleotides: TGTGCCAGCAGTCAAAGGGACAGAATGAACACTGAAGCTTTCTTT. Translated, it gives CASSQRDRMNTEAFF.